The 32 T cell receptor beta chains listed next were all sequenced from one sample in a study of human T cells and chemical hapten exposure (dated by TCRdb to the early 2020s). The time point label for this specimen denotes: patch test 1, 2 weeks after DPC sensitization. The label giving this sample's treatment or condition can be read as: therapeutic diphenylcyclopropenone sensitization with weekly scalp DPC. Libraries were constructed by RACE. Sequencing was performed on a NextSeq 500. The raw public data were reprocessed by TCRdb itself: fastp quality trimming at Q25, MiXCR clonotype calling, in-frame beta chains only. Entries are consolidated by CDR3 protein sequence, retaining the most common genes and DNA. The sample table holds about 15,000 distinct CDR3 sequences, of which 15% to 20% were seen once. Of the sample, roughly 6.8% is held by the ten largest clones. Material: whole blood, obtained in connection with sensitization to the hapten diphenylcyclopropenone (DPC). These TCRs come from a woman aged 30 to 39 with alopecia areata. Some clones in this sample may be carry-over from other donors' samples.

The genes are TRBV9 and TRBJ2-7, with 9 bases matching TRBD1. Germline V gene data show CDR1 as SGDLS and CDR2 as YYNGEE. CDR3 size: 13 residues. The junction had 1 base not matched to a gene; V was cut back by 0 bases and J by 6 bases. The CDR3, as DNA: TGTGCCAGCAGCGTAGGGACAGGGGTCGAGCAGTACTTC. It encodes CASSVGTGVEQYF.

This clonotype was seen repeatedly, ten times or more. V usage is TRBV7-2 and J usage is TRBJ1-6; 8 bases map to TRBD1. V gave up 0 bases and J gave up 7 bases; unmatched junction bases: 2. Germline CDR1 and CDR2: SGHTA and FQGNSA. The CDR3 consists of 15 residues. CDR3 sequence reads: CASSLAAGGNSPLHF. CDR3 DNA: TGTGCCAGCAGCTTAGCGGCAGGGGGCAATTCACCCCTCCACTTT.

The rearrangement links TRBV5-6 to TRBJ2-7; 10 nucleotides align to TRBD1. V lost 4 bases and J lost 3; bases outside the gene matches: 10. This CDR3 has 16 residues. Per germline, CDR1 SGHDT and CDR2 YYEEEE. The CDR3 bases are TGTGCCAGCAGCCCCCCACGACAGGGGGCATACTACGAGCAGTACTTC. Translating it yields CASSPPRQGAYYEQYF.

The chain is built from TRBV2 and TRBJ2-7, with TRBD2 matching over 8 bases. The CDR3 runs to 16 residues. With V trimmed by 1 base and J by 0 bases, 5 bases remained unmatched. Looked up from germline, CDR1 is SNHLY and CDR2 is FYNNEI. The DNA for the CDR3 is TGTGCCAGCAGTGAAGGGCTAGCGGGCAGCTCCTACGAGCAGTACTTC. It translates to CASSEGLAGSSYEQYF. The full variable domain, rest sourced from reference TRBV2 and TRBJ2-7, is EPEVTQTPSHQVTQMGQEVILRCVPISNHLYFYWYRQILGQKVEFLVSFYNNEISEKSEIFDDQFSVERPDGSNFTLKIRSTKLEDSAMYFCASSEGLAGSSYEQYFGPGTRLTVT.

This clonotype has ten or more counts. The V and J genes are TRBV29-1 and TRBJ2-5; a weak D match, TRBD2 (6 bases). CDR1 SQVTM and CDR2 ANQGSEA come from the germline V gene. This CDR3 comprises 13 residues. V dropped 8 bases and J dropped 5 bases, with 18 bases sitting between them. The CDR3 here is CSLKVGGRETQYF. The DNA for the CDR3 is TGCAGCCTAAAGGTCGGAGGGAGGGAGACCCAGTACTTC.

By share, this clonotype counts as medium-sized. The chain links TRBV28 to TRBJ1-3; D is ambiguous. Trimming removed 3 bases at V and 4 bases at J, with 4 bases between. This CDR3 is 12 amino acids long. Germline CDR1 reads MDHEN; CDR2 reads SYDVKM. The CDR3 loop is CASSFTGNTIYF. The CDR3 DNA reads as TGTGCCAGCAGTTTTACAGGAAACACCATATATTTT.

This clonotype was detected many times. The J gene is TRBJ2-3, the V gene TRBV7-9; maybe TRBD1 (5 bases). The V and J ends lost 4 bases and 6 bases respectively, with 14 bases between them. The germline gives CDR1 SEHNR, CDR2 FQNEAQ (reference sequence). The CDR3 totals 14 residues. The CDR3 here is CASSSDIPADTQYF. CDR3 DNA: TGTGCCAGCAGCTCGGACATACCAGCGGATACGCAGTATTTT.

Judged by abundance, this clonotype is medium-sized (0.01 to 0.1%). The chain recombines TRBV10-2 with TRBJ2-3; 10 nucleotides line up with TRBD2. The J segment lost 2 bases and the V segment lost 6 bases, leaving 5 bases of the junction unmatched. In germline, CDR1 is WSHSY, CDR2 SAAADI. There are 15 residues in the CDR3. CDR3 nucleotide sequence: TGCGCCAGCAGACCCCTAGCGGGGGACACAGATACGCAGTATTTT. It is translated as CASRPLAGDTDTQYF.

The V and J genes are TRBV10-3 and TRBJ2-5; TRBD1 matches at 7 bases. CDR3 length equals 11 residues. V lost 8 bases, J lost 3 bases, and 0 bases stayed unmatched. Germline CDR1 reads ENHRY; CDR2 reads SYGVKD. CDR3 residues: CAIGTEETQYF. CDR3 bases: TGTGCCATCGGGACAGAAGAGACCCAGTACTTC.

This clonotype was seen more than once but under ten times. This rearrangement joins TRBV20-1 to TRBJ1-6; possible D gene TRBD1, 6 bases. The length of the CDR3 is 15 residues. Deletions cut 7 bases from V and 4 bases from J, with 17 bases between. The germline V gene encodes CDR1 DFQATT and CDR2 SNEGSKA (reference sequence). The CDR3 is CSVQDSRIYNSPLHF. CDR3 DNA sequence: TGCAGTGTTCAGGACAGTCGCATTTATAATTCACCCCTCCACTTT.

By share of the sample, this clonotype is medium-sized. The chain uses TRBV6-6 and TRBJ2-7; 11 bases fit TRBD2. Trimming removed 5 bases from V and 3 bases from J; junction bases left unmatched: 3. Looked up from germline, CDR1 is MNHNY and CDR2 is SVGAGI (reference sequence). The CDR3 has 14 amino acids. In DNA, the CDR3 is TGTGCCAGCAGTCGACTAGCGGGAAACTACGAGCAGTACGTC. Translation: CASSRLAGNYEQYV.

This clonotype is categorized as medium-sized (0.01 to 0.1%). This rearrangement joins TRBV27 to TRBJ2-3; 7 nucleotides match TRBD1. CDR1 and CDR2 from the germline V gene are MNHEY and SMNVEV (reference sequence). There are 15 residues in the CDR3. V gave up 5 bases and J gave up 2 bases; unmatched junction bases: 7. The CDR3 region is CASSRMTGTTDTQYF. The CDR3 bases are TGTGCCAGCAGTAGAATGACAGGGACCACAGATACGCAGTATTTT.

This clonotype showed up many times. The CDR3 region is CASSPPGHPASDTQYF. The CDR3 nucleotides read TGTGCCAGCTCACCGCCCGGACACCCGGCATCAGATACGCAGTATTTT. J is TRBJ2-3 and V is TRBV18, with D possibly TRBD1 on 5 matching bases. CDR1 KGHSH and CDR2 LQKENI come from the germline V gene. The CDR3 totals 16 residues. V gave up 3 bases and J gave up 4 bases, with 17 bases separating them. The variable domain in full, completed from reference TRBV18 and TRBJ2-3, reads NAGVMQNPRHLVRRRGQEARLRCSPMKGHSHVYWYRQLPEEGLKFMVYLQKENIIDESGMPKERFSAEFPKEGPSILRIQQVVRGDSAAYFCASSPPGHPASDTQYFGPGTRLTVL.

Within the sample, this clonotype is medium-sized. The gene calls are TRBV6-6 and TRBJ2-3; the D is unclear. Germline-derived CDR1 and CDR2 are MNHNY and SVGAGI (reference sequence). V was shortened by 5 bases and J by 0 bases, with 3 bases between the two germline ends. The CDR3 covers 12 residues. The CDR3 sequence is CASSASTDTQYF. In nucleotides, the CDR3 is TGTGCCAGCAGTGCTAGCACAGATACGCAGTATTTT.

There are many counts of this clonotype. The chain couples TRBV14 to TRBJ1-4; TRBD1 matches at 10 bases. Losses at the gene ends were 2 bases for V and 4 bases for J; bases not matched to a gene: 10. Germline-derived CDR1 and CDR2 are SGHDN and FVKESK. The CDR3 runs 18 residues. The CDR3 is CASSQSSGQGKDNEKLFF. CDR3 nucleotides: TGTGCCAGCAGCCAAAGCTCGGGACAGGGGAAAGATAATGAAAAACTGTTTTTT.

This clonotype was observed at least ten times. The CDR3 reads CASSKRLSEQYF. DNA for the CDR3: TGTGCCAGCAGCAAACGTTTGAGCGAGCAGTACTTC. This chain uses TRBV3-1 with TRBJ2-7; no definite D call. The germline V and J ends were trimmed by 5 bases and 6 bases, with 11 bases remaining between them. This CDR3 spans 12 amino acids. CDR1 is LGHDT and CDR2 is YNNKEL in the germline V gene (reference sequence).

By sample share, this clonotype is medium-sized. The V call is TRBV27, the J call TRBJ2-3; 13 nucleotides match TRBD2. The CDR3 is 15 residues long. The V segment lost 5 bases and the J segment 6 bases; nucleotides outside the gene matches: 5. The germline V gene encodes CDR1 MNHEY and CDR2 SMNVEV (reference sequence). In nucleotides, the CDR3 is TGTGCCAGCAGTCTAGGACTAGCGGGAGAGGATACGCAGTATTTT. Protein product: CASSLGLAGEDTQYF.

The J gene is TRBJ2-1, the V gene TRBV2; D may be TRBD1 (5 bases). V was clipped by 2 bases and J by 6 bases, with 11 bases between them. The CDR3 has 14 amino acids. From germline, CDR1 is SNHLY and CDR2 FYNNEI. For the CDR3, the DNA is TGTGCCAGCAGTGAATGGGGCCAGACCAATGAGCAGTTCTTC. Its protein product is CASSEWGQTNEQFF.

This clonotype is termed medium-sized. The chain links TRBV28 to TRBJ2-3; no reliable D call. The CDR3 contains 14 residues. Between the trimmed V and J ends, which lost 4 bases and 0 bases, there was a span of 8 bases. The germline gives CDR1 MDHEN, CDR2 SYDVKM. The chain's CDR3 is CASSSITSTDTQYF. The CDR3 nucleotides read TGTGCCAGCAGTTCAATTACTAGCACAGATACGCAGTATTTT.

This chain connects TRBV29-1 to TRBJ1-1; D remains ambiguous. The length of the CDR3 is 12 residues. Germline V gives CDR1 SQVTM, CDR2 ANQGSEA. V was shortened by 6 bases and J by 1 base, with 9 bases between the two germline ends. CDR3 nucleotide sequence: TGCAGCGTCTGGGTTTCGAACACTGAAGCTTTCTTT. Its protein product is CSVWVSNTEAFF.

This clonotype is labeled medium-sized (0.01 to 0.1%). The chain's CDR3 is CASRRTGTGGSSTEAFF. The CDR3 DNA is TGTGCCAGTAGGAGAACCGGGACAGGGGGCTCTTCGACTGAAGCTTTCTTT. The chain couples TRBV6-4 to TRBJ1-1, with 12 positions matching TRBD1. The germline CDR1 and CDR2 sequences are MRHNA and SNTAGT. This CDR3 is 17 amino acids long. V was clipped by 9 bases and J by 5 bases; unmatched bases: 16.

This clonotype was seen many times. The V call is TRBV10-2, the J call TRBJ1-2; tentative D call: TRBD1 (5 bases). The CDR3 extends over 16 amino acids. Germline V gene lookup returns CDR1 WSHSY and CDR2 SAAADI. The ends were cut back, 3 bases at V and 4 bases at J, with 18 bases in the middle. This chain's CDR3 is CASSDVIGDRIYGYTF. Here the CDR3 DNA reads TGCGCCAGCAGTGATGTGATTGGTGACAGAATCTATGGCTACACCTTC.

This clonotype was counted ten times or more. The chain combines TRBV30 with TRBJ2-7; a weak D match, TRBD2 (6 bases). The CDR3 consists of 12 residues. Trimming stripped 0 bases from V and 5 bases from J, with 8 bases between. Germline CDR1 and CDR2: GTSNPN and SVGIG (reference sequence). CDR3 bases: TGTGCCTGGAGTGTGGGAGGAAACGAGCAGTACGTC. It encodes CAWSVGGNEQYV.

This clonotype rates as medium-sized (0.01 to 0.1%). The chain employs TRBV19 and TRBJ1-2; D unresolved. V gave up 3 bases and J gave up 0 bases, with 11 bases separating them. The germline V gene has CDR1 LNHDA and CDR2 SQIVND (reference sequence). The CDR3 has 15 amino acids. The CDR3 nucleotides are TGTGCCAGTAGTATTACGCACCCTTCTAACTATGGCTACACCTTC. This encodes CASSITHPSNYGYTF.

This clonotype has at least ten counts. Written as DNA, the CDR3 is TGTGCCAGCACGGGGGCGGTCTATGGCTACACCTTC. Residues: CASTGAVYGYTF. This chain connects TRBV2 to TRBJ1-2, with TRBD1 as a possible D gene (6 bases). V lost 7 bases and J 4 bases, leaving 10 bases between the germline ends. CDR3 length equals 12 residues. CDR1 SNHLY and CDR2 FYNNEI come from the germline V gene.

The rearrangement uses TRBV7-2 and TRBJ1-4, with D uncertain. The V end lost 5 bases, the J end lost 5 bases, and 3 bases lay between the germline ends. CDR3 length equals 11 residues. From germline, CDR1 is SGHTA and CDR2 FQGNSA. This CDR3 is CASSPNEKLFF. In DNA, the CDR3 is TGTGCCAGCAGCCCAAATGAAAAACTGTTTTTT.

By share, this clonotype counts as medium-sized (0.01 to 0.1%). The CDR3 loop reads CASSLVSGISPLHF. The CDR3 nucleotides read TGTGCCAGCAGCTTAGTGTCCGGGATTTCACCCCTCCACTTT. This sequence joins TRBV7-2 and TRBJ1-6; no definite D call. This CDR3 comprises 14 residues. V was clipped by 1 base and J by 9 bases, with 10 bases between them. Germline V CDR1 and CDR2: SGHTA, FQGNSA.

The genes are TRBV6-2 or TRBV6-3 and TRBJ1-2, with 7 bases identical to TRBD1. Germline V gene data show CDR1 as MNHEY and CDR2 as SVGEGT. J was trimmed by 8 bases and V by 5 bases; bases with no gene match: 11. The CDR3 covers 14 residues. CDR3 sequence: CASSVTGVFDGYTF. CDR3 DNA: TGTGCCAGCAGTGTAACAGGGGTGTTTGACGGCTACACCTTC.

The chain joins TRBV9 to TRBJ1-2; 9 bases match TRBD1. Unmatched junction bases numbered 12, after V lost 4 bases and J lost 8 bases. This CDR3 comprises 15 residues. The germline V gene encodes CDR1 SGDLS and CDR2 YYNGEE. CDR3 sequence reads: CASSPRTGEARGYTF. Written as DNA, the CDR3 is TGTGCCAGCAGCCCCCGGACAGGGGAGGCGCGAGGCTACACCTTC.

CDR3 protein: CSAPRTGGNSPLHF. CDR3 in DNA: TGCAGTGCTCCACGGACAGGGGGTAATTCACCCCTCCACTTT. The chain recombines TRBV20-1 with TRBJ1-6; TRBD1 aligns across 10 bases. Looked up from germline, CDR1 is DFQATT and CDR2 is SNEGSKA (reference sequence). This CDR3 has 14 residues. The ends lost 5 bases at V and 6 bases at J; junction bases unmatched: 4.

The chain recombines TRBV2 with TRBJ2-7; D gene uncertain. The CDR3 sequence is 14 residues long. CDR1 SNHLY and CDR2 FYNNEI come from the germline V gene. V lost 1 base and J lost 6, with 13 bases in between. The chain's CDR3 is CASSEGLTSVEQYV. The DNA for the CDR3 is TGTGCCAGCAGTGAAGGGCTAACGTCCGTCGAGCAGTACGTC.

The table lists this clonotype with a few counts. The rearrangement joins TRBV9 to TRBJ2-5; D is undetermined. The germline V and J ends were trimmed by 0 bases and 5 bases, with 11 bases remaining between them. Per the germline V gene, CDR1 is SGDLS and CDR2 is YYNGEE. This CDR3 is 14 amino acids long. DNA for the CDR3: TGTGCCAGCAGCGTAGGCCCTATACTGGAGACCCAGTACTTC. This gives the protein CASSVGPILETQYF.